The 22 T cell receptor beta chains presented below share a single source sample, sequenced in a study of cytomegalovirus exposure and HLA in healthy donors. PCR primers comprised 60 Vbeta and 13 Jbeta primers. The repertoire was sequenced with immunoSEQ multiplex PCR; TCRdb's copy has only in-frame clones and lacks some. The sample holds about 120,000 clones, about 60% seen once. Sequenced sample: PBMCs. These receptors were taken from a man aged 35 to 55 in good health and CMV-seropositive.

The V call is TRBV11-2, the J call TRBJ2-7; TRBD2 agrees at 9 bases. Losses at the gene ends were 2 bases for V and 0 bases for J; bases not matched to a gene: 8. Germline values: CDR1 SGHAT, CDR2 FQNNGV. This CDR3 has 17 residues. The DNA of the CDR3 is TGTGCCAGCAGCTTAAAGCCCTCTAGCGGGGACTCCTACGAGCAGTACTTC. Its translation: CASSLKPSSGDSYEQYF.

This clone was counted a few times. This chain uses TRBV7-3 with TRBJ2-1, with TRBD2 matching 10 bases. Germline assignment: CDR1 SGHTA and CDR2 FQGTGA. Unmatched junction bases numbered 7, after V lost 8 bases and J lost 9 bases. The length of the CDR3 is 13 residues. The DNA for the CDR3 is TGTGCCAGCCGAAGCGGGAGGGCGGGTGAGCAGTTCTTC. As protein: CASRSGRAGEQFF.

V and J are TRBV6-5 and TRBJ2-1; possible D gene TRBD2, 5 bases. The CDR3 runs to 12 residues. Trimming removed 8 bases at V and 3 bases at J, with 8 bases between. Germline lookup yields CDR1 MNHEY and CDR2 SVGAGI. CDR3 sequence: CASRGSYNEQFF. The DNA of the CDR3 is TGTGCCAGCCGTGGGAGCTACAATGAGCAGTTCTTC.

The rearrangement links TRBV28 to TRBJ2-7, with 11 bases matching TRBD1. This CDR3 comprises 15 residues. CDR1 is MDHEN, CDR2 SYDVKM, per germline. V lost 6 bases to trimming and J lost 7 bases; unmatched junction nucleotides: 11. CDR3 DNA sequence: TGTGCCAGCAGCTCTCCGGGACAGGGGGTGAGGGAGCAGTACTTC. Translated: CASSSPGQGVREQYF.

The chain couples TRBV30 to TRBJ2-3, with 11 bases matching TRBD2. There are 15 residues in the CDR3. Looked up from germline, CDR1 is GTSNPN and CDR2 is SVGIG (reference sequence). The V segment lost 2 bases and the J segment 6 bases; nucleotides outside the gene matches: 7. The CDR3 loop reads CAWSKKGLAADTQYF. The CDR3 DNA sequence: TGTGCCTGGAGTAAAAAGGGACTAGCGGCTGATACGCAGTATTTT.

The chain's CDR3 is CASSEPGTQTSTYEQYF. CDR3 DNA: TGTGCCAGCAGTGAGCCCGGGACACAAACTAGTACCTACGAGCAGTACTTC. This sequence joins TRBV2 and TRBJ2-7; D possibly corresponds to TRBD1 (6 bases). Germline CDR1 and CDR2: SNHLY and FYNNEI. Trimming left V 3 bases short and J 2 bases short, with 20 bases between. The CDR3 is 17 amino acids.

The V call is TRBV9, the J call TRBJ2-5, with TRBD1 matching 9 bases. CDR1 is SGDLS and CDR2 is YYNGEE in the germline V gene. The CDR3 contains 17 residues. Unmatched junction bases numbered 10, after V lost 0 bases and J lost 4 bases. The CDR3 sequence is CASSVEGQGTLRETQYF. As DNA, the CDR3 is TGTGCCAGCAGCGTAGAAGGACAGGGGACCCTTAGAGAGACCCAGTACTTC.

This clone was picked up a small number of times. The chain has TRBV6-6 and TRBJ2-7; a possible D gene is TRBD1 (5 bases). The germline gives CDR1 MNHNY, CDR2 SVGAGI (reference sequence). The ends were cut back, 2 bases at V and 6 bases at J, with 14 bases in the middle. This CDR3 spans 14 amino acids. The DNA of the CDR3 is TGTGCCAGCAGTTACGGTGTCAGGGAAAGCGAGCAGTACTTC. Translated: CASSYGVRESEQYF.

The V and J genes are TRBV6-1 and TRBJ1-1; 9 bases are shared with TRBD1. Looked up from germline, CDR1 is MNHNS and CDR2 is SASEGT. The junction had 7 bases not matched to a gene; V was cut back by 5 bases and J by 3 bases. The CDR3 is 15 residues long. This chain's CDR3 is CASSKRDREDTEAFF. DNA of the CDR3: TGTGCCAGCAGTAAACGGGACAGGGAAGACACTGAAGCTTTCTTT.

This chain joins TRBV27 and TRBJ1-2, with D maybe TRBD1 (6 bases). The V end was cut by 1 base, the J end by 2 bases, with 11 bases between. This CDR3 has 15 amino acids. Germline CDR1 reads MNHEY; CDR2 reads SMNVEV (reference sequence). The CDR3 is CASSLYPTGNYGYTF. The CDR3 nucleotides are TGTGCCAGCAGTTTATACCCGACAGGAAACTATGGCTACACCTTC.

This clone was recorded once. The chain has TRBV7-2 and TRBJ1-5, with a possible D match to TRBD1 (6 bases). The CDR3 totals 16 residues. Between the trimmed V and J ends, which lost 3 bases and 2 bases, there was a span of 14 bases. Germline V gives CDR1 SGHTA, CDR2 FQGNSA. The chain's CDR3 is CASSFAGRGGNQPQHF. CDR3 nucleotides: TGTGCCAGCAGCTTCGCTGGCAGGGGCGGCAATCAGCCCCAGCATTTT.

The genes are TRBV6-5 and TRBJ2-1, with TRBD2 as a possible D gene (6 bases). CDR3 length equals 15 residues. Germline CDR1 is MNHEY and CDR2 is SVGAGI. V was clipped by 5 bases and J by 4 bases, with 15 bases between them. The CDR3 is CASSAKTGRYNEQFF. DNA for the CDR3: TGTGCCAGCAGTGCTAAGACCGGGAGATACAATGAGCAGTTCTTC.

This chain uses TRBV2 with TRBJ2-1, with D possibly being TRBD1 (7 bases). The V gene lost 8 bases and the J gene lost 3 bases, with 20 bases spanning the gap. This CDR3 region has 16 residues. Germline loops: CDR1 SNHLY, CDR2 FYNNEI. The CDR3 spells CASQYRGGRDYNEQFF. The CDR3 region has the DNA TGTGCCAGCCAATACAGGGGAGGTAGAGACTACAATGAGCAGTTCTTC.

The chain recombines TRBV10-3 with TRBJ1-1; D is unclear. Trimming cost V 4 bases and J 1 base, with 10 bases left between them. The CDR3 length is 14 residues. The V gene's germline CDR1 is ENHRY and CDR2 SYGVKD. This CDR3 reads CAISGREPNTEAFF. In nucleotides, the CDR3 is TGTGCCATCAGTGGGCGGGAACCGAACACTGAAGCTTTCTTT.

This clone has more than one count but fewer than ten. The rearrangement links TRBV10-3 to TRBJ1-1; the D is unclear. Trimming left V 3 bases short and J 8 bases short, with 13 bases between. The CDR3 totals 13 residues. CDR1 is ENHRY and CDR2 is SYGVKD in the germline V gene. Here the CDR3 reads CAISDANPREAFF. For the CDR3, the DNA is TGTGCCATCAGTGATGCGAATCCCCGGGAAGCTTTCTTT.

The chain uses TRBV6-5 and TRBJ1-2; D ambiguous. From germline, CDR1 is MNHEY and CDR2 SVGAGI. The CDR3 covers 14 residues. Between the trimmed V and J ends, which lost 6 bases and 8 bases, there was a span of 19 bases. The CDR3 region has the DNA TGTGCCAGCAGAATGGTCCCGGGAGTTGAGGGCTACACCTTC. Translated: CASRMVPGVEGYTF.

The gene calls are TRBV11-2 and TRBJ2-2; no clear D gene. The CDR3 runs to 13 residues. Deletions cut 5 bases from V and 5 bases from J, with 9 bases between. Germline V gene data show CDR1 as SGHAT and CDR2 as FQNNGV. CDR3 protein: CASSPLSTGELFF. The CDR3 region has the DNA TGTGCCAGCAGCCCCCTTTCGACCGGGGAGCTGTTTTTT.

This clone has more than one count but fewer than ten. This rearrangement joins TRBV6-1 to TRBJ1-2; 10 nucleotides agree with TRBD1. This CDR3 has 15 amino acids. In germline, CDR1 is MNHNS, CDR2 SASEGT. J was trimmed by 2 bases and V by 4 bases; bases with no gene match: 4. CDR3 in amino acids: CASSAQTGGNYGYTF. CDR3 DNA sequence: TGTGCCAGCAGTGCTCAGACAGGGGGCAACTATGGCTACACCTTC.

CDR3 amino acids: CASSQDLNYGYTF. As DNA, the CDR3 is TGCGCCAGCAGCCAAGACCTTAACTATGGCTACACCTTC. The rearrangement uses TRBV4-1 and TRBJ1-2; no clear D. Looked up from germline, CDR1 is MGHRA and CDR2 is YSYEKL. The length of the CDR3 is 13 residues. V dropped 0 bases and J dropped 1 base, with 3 bases sitting between them.

The chain couples TRBV4-1 to TRBJ1-6; D remains ambiguous. This CDR3 comprises 16 residues. Trimming stripped 1 base from V and 10 bases from J, with 17 bases between. Germline CDR1 is MGHRA and CDR2 is YSYEKL. CDR3: CASSQVGRRRMSPLHF. In nucleotides, the CDR3 is TGCGCCAGCAGCCAAGTCGGCCGGCGGCGGATGTCACCCCTCCACTTT.

The rearrangement joins TRBV10-2 to TRBJ2-7, with 9 bases identical to TRBD1. V trimming: 2 bases; J trimming: 3 bases; junction bases outside the gene matches: 5. The length of the CDR3 is 15 residues. CDR1 and CDR2 from the germline V gene are WSHSY and SAAADI. The CDR3 DNA follows: TGCGCCAGCAGTGAGACCGGGACAGGGAACTACGAGCAGTACTTC. This encodes CASSETGTGNYEQYF.

A note on this clone: One end of the junction does not line up with germline, which may come from a read error. This chain connects TRBV7-9 to TRBJ2-3; weak D call: TRBD1 (5 bases). Germline CDR1 reads SEHNR; CDR2 reads FQNEAQ (reference sequence). The CDR3 covers 12 residues. CDR3 loop: CSSTGAGDTQYF. The CDR3 DNA sequence: TGTTCCAGCACTGGGGCTGGAGATACGCAGTATTTT.